This TCR beta chain is drawn from a study of blood T cell repertoires in COVID-19. Study-wide context: Material from acute and convalescent COVID-19 was sourced from the United States, Italy and Spain. Sources were T cells, B-cell-depleted T cells, or PBMCs; the material itself was cDNA or gDNA.

Authors' data handling: Reference gene primers were amplified, and this amplification served to estimate nucleated cell counts. TCRdb keeps only in-frame clones here, not all; method: immunoSEQ multiplex PCR. V, J and clone size were drawn from that table, and D and trimming were deduced from the DNA. The sample holds more than 300,000 clones, approximately 88% seen once. There are 16 residues in the CDR3. The germline V gene encodes CDR1 MGHRA and CDR2 YSYEKL. The V end lost 0 bases, the J end lost 4 bases, and 15 bases lay between the germline ends. The source material was peripheral blood. The sequence came from a woman aged 25 to 39 with COVID-19, enrolled during active disease. This rearrangement joins TRBV4-1 to TRBJ1-2; D is unresolved. The DNA for the CDR3 is TGCGCCAGCAGCCAAGATCCGAGGGATTTTAGCTATGGCTACACCTTC. Translating gives CASSQDPRDFSYGYTF.